This T cell receptor beta chain comes out of a study of OX40 agonist ivuxolimab in advanced cancers. CDR1 is MDHEN and CDR2 is SYDVKM in the germline V gene. The CDR3 totals 13 residues. The V end was cut by 6 bases, the J end by 3 bases, with 11 bases between. This table comes from immunoSEQ multiplex PCR, and its TCRdb copy is limited to in-frame clones, with some not included. This sample has approximately 49,000 clones, with 65% to 90% found just once. Collection of blood occurred at baseline, at cycle 4 day 1, and at cycle 7 day 1. The chain carries TRBV28 and TRBJ1-1, with a tentative D call TRBD1 (6 bases). Sequenced here: CD4+ or CD8+ T cells sorted from blood, sampled in a trial of the OX40 agonist ivuxolimab. This TCR was recovered from an adult with an advanced solid tumor such as melanoma, head and neck, liver or kidney cancer. CDR3 in DNA: TGTGCCAGCAGCCGGGACACCTACACTGAAGCTTTCTTT. It specifies CASSRDTYTEAFF.